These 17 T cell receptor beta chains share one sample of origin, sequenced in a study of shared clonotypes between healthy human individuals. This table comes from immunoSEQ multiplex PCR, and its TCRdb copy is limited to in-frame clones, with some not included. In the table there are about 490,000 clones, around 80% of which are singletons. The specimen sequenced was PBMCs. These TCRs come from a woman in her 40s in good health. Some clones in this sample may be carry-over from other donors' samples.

The CDR3 region is CASSLVSWSAEAFF. In DNA form, the CDR3 reads TGTGCCAGCAGCTTAGTATCGTGGTCGGCTGAAGCTTTCTTT. The chain employs TRBV7-8 and TRBJ1-1, with no clear D. CDR1 and CDR2 (germline): SGHVS, FQNEAQ. With 1 base removed from V and 6 bases from J, the gap between germline ends came to 12 bases. This CDR3 contains 14 residues.

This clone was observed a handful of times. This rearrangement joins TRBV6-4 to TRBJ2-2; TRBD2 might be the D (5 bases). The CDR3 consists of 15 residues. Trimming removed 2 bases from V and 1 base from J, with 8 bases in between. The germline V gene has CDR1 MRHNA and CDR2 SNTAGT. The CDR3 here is CASSDRAGNTGELFF. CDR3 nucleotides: TGTGCCAGCAGTGACCGGGCGGGGAACACCGGGGAGCTGTTTTTT.

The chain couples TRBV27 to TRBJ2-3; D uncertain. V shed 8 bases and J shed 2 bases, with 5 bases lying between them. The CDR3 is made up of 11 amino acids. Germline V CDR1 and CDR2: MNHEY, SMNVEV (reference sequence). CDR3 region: CASAVTDTQYF. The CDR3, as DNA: TGTGCCAGCGCCGTCACAGATACGCAGTATTTT.

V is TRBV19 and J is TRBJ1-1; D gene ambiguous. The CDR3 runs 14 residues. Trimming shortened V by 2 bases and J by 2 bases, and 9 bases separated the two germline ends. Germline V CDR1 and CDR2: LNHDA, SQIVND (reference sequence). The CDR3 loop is CASSISPANTEAFF. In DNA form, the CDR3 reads TGTGCCAGTAGTATATCGCCAGCAAACACTGAAGCTTTCTTT.

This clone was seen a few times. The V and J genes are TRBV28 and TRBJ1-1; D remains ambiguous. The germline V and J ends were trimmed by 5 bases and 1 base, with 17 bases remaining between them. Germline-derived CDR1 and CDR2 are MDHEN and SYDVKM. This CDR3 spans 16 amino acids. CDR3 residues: CASSTPRAAANTEAFF. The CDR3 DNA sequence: TGTGCCAGCAGTACTCCCCGGGCGGCAGCGAACACTGAAGCTTTCTTT. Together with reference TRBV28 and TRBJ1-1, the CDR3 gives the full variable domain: DVKVTQSSRYLVKRTGEKVFLECVQDMDHENMFWYRQDPGLGLRLIYFSYDVKMKEKGDIPEGYSVSREKKERFSLILESASTNQTSMYLCASSTPRAAANTEAFFGQGTRLTVV.

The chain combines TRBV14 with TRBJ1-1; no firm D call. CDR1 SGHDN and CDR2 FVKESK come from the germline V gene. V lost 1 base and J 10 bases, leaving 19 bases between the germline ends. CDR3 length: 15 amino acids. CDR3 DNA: TGTGCCAGCAGCCAAGGCCCCCCGGGCTCAGCCGCAGCTTTCTTT. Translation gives CASSQGPPGSAAAFF.

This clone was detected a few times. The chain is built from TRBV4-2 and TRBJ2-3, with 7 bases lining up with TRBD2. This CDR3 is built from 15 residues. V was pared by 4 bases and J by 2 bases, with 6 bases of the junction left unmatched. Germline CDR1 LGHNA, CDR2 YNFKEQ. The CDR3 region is CASSPAGEVTDTQYF. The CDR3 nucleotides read TGTGCCAGCAGCCCCGCGGGGGAAGTCACAGATACGCAGTATTTT.

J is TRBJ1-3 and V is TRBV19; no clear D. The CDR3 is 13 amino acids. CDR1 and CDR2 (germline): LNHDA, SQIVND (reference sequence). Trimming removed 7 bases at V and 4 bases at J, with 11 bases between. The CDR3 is CASNGLPGNTIYF. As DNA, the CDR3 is TGTGCCAGTAATGGGCTTCCGGGAAACACCATATATTTT.

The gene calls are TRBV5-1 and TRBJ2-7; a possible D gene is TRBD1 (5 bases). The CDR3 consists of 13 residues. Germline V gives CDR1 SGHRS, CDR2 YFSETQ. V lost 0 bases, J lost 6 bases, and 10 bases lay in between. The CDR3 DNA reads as TGCGCCAGCAGCTTGGCTCTCGACAGCGAGCAGTACTTC. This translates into CASSLALDSEQYF.

CDR3 in DNA: TGTGCCAGCAGCGTAGTGGTCGGGGGGGCCACAGGCTACACCTTC. Amino acids: CASSVVVGGATGYTF. This chain connects TRBV9 to TRBJ1-2; weak D call: TRBD1 (6 bases). CDR3 size: 15 residues. Trimming left V 0 bases short and J 8 bases short, with 17 bases between. Germline CDR1 and CDR2: SGDLS and YYNGEE. Full variable domain (rest looked up from reference TRBV9 and TRBJ1-2): DSGVTQTPKHLITATGQRVTLRCSPRSGDLSVYWYQQSLDQGLQFLIQYYNGEERAKGNILERFSAQQFPDLHSELNLSSLELGDSALYFCASSVVVGGATGYTFGSGTRLTVV.

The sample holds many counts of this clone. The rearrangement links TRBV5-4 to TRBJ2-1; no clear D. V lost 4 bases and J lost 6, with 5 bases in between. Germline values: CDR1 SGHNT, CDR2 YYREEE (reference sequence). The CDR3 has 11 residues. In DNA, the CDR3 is TGTGCCAGCAGCCCCCGCAATGAGCAGTTCTTC. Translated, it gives CASSPRNEQFF.

The CDR3 nucleotides read TGTGCCAGCAGCCTCGGGGCTCGGCTGAACACTGAAGCTTTCTTT. It yields the protein CASSLGARLNTEAFF. The rearrangement joins TRBV7-2 to TRBJ1-1, with TRBD1 as a possible D gene (5 bases). CDR3 size: 15 residues. Germline V gives CDR1 SGHTA, CDR2 FQGNSA. V lost 5 bases and J lost 0, with 13 bases in between.

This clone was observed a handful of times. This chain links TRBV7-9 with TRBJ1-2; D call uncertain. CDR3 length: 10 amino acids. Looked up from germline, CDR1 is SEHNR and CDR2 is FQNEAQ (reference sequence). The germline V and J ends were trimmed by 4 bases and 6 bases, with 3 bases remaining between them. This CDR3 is CASSSNGYTF. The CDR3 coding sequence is TGTGCCAGCAGCTCGAATGGCTACACCTTC.

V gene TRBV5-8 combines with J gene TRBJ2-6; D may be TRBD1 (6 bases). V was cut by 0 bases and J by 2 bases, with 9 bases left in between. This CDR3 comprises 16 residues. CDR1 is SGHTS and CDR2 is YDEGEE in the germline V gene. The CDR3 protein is CASSLDRVAGANVLTF. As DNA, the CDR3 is TGTGCCAGCAGCTTGGACAGGGTAGCTGGGGCCAACGTCCTGACTTTC. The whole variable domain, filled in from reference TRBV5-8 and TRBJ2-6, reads EAGVTQSPTHLIKTRGQQATLRCSPISGHTSVYWYQQALGLGLQFLLWYDEGEERNRGNFPPRFSGRQFPNYSSELNVNALELEDSALYLCASSLDRVAGANVLTFGAGSRLTVL.

For the CDR3, the DNA is TGCAGCGTTCTTGACGGAATGAACACTGAAGCTTTCTTT. This gives the protein CSVLDGMNTEAFF. The rearrangement uses TRBV29-1 and TRBJ1-1; D unresolved. CDR3 size: 13 residues. Deletions cut 5 bases from V and 0 bases from J, with 10 bases between. Germline-derived CDR1 and CDR2 are SQVTM and ANQGSEA.

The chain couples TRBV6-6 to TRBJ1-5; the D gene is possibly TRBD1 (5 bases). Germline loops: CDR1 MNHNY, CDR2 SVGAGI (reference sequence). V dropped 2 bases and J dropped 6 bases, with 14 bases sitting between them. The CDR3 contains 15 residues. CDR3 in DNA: TGTGCCAGCAGTTACGAGGGGAGCTGGGGTCAGCCCCAGCATTTT. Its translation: CASSYEGSWGQPQHF.

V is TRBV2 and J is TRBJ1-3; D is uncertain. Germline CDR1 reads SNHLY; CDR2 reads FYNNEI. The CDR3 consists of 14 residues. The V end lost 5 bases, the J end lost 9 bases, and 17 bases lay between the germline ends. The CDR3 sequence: CASSLGHLSSTIYF. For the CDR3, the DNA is TGTGCCAGCAGTCTCGGGCACCTGAGTAGCACCATATATTTT.